This T cell receptor (beta chain) emerged from a study of blood T cell repertoires in COVID-19. This CDR3 region has 15 residues. Germline-derived CDR1 and CDR2 are SGHVS and FNYEAQ. Trimming took 1 base from V and 8 from J, leaving 14 bases between them. This table comes from immunoSEQ multiplex PCR, and its TCRdb copy is limited to in-frame clones, with some not included. Altogether roughly 190,000 clones are present, approximately 85% being singletons, with the ten largest covering roughly 8.2%. The receptor's source is a woman aged 60-70 years with acute or convalescent COVID-19. The gene calls are TRBV7-6 and TRBJ1-4; D possibly corresponds to TRBD1 (5 bases). Material: peripheral blood. As DNA, the CDR3 is TGTGCCAGCAGCTTAGGGGTGGTTAGGGGCGAAAAACTGTTTTTT. Its protein product is CASSLGVVRGEKLFF.